This TCR beta chain originates from a study of vaccination and CD4 T cells after COVID-19 (dated by TCRdb to between 2020 and 2023). Regarding the research as a whole: Convalescent patients had a positive SARS-CoV-2 result on nasal swab PCR, and of these patients, about ten had mild disease and one had severe disease. The convalescent cohort included six males and four females, with two Hispanic individuals, seven Caucasians, two Asians and one multiracial person. Each participant got two doses of either the Pfizer-BioNTech BNT162b2 vaccine (n=8) or the Moderna mRNA-1273 vaccine (n=2). Post-COVID blood samples were collected from convalescent patients a median of around 100 days after diagnosis, with a range of roughly 30 to 170 days. Post-vaccine blood samples were taken a median of 72 days after the second vaccine dose, with a range of roughly 13 to 250 days. A few convalescent patients were sampled both early after vaccination (day 14) and late after vaccination (days 161 to 241). Culture stimuli were overlapping spike peptide pools from SARS-CoV-2 and from the common cold coronaviruses HCoV-NL63, HCoV-OC43 and HCoV-229E. Control cultures used a CEFX viral epitope pool as positive control, an HIV-1 Nef peptide pool as negative control, or no peptide. The spike-specific CD4+ TCR repertoire was compared before and after mRNA vaccination in fewer than eleven COVID-19 convalescent patients and several infection-naive healthy vaccine recipients. The study at large found these results: Although the median number of SARS-CoV-2-reactive clonotypes went up from more than 20 after infection to 38 after vaccination, the increase was not significant. Relatively few convalescent patients were included in the study, and early timepoints after natural infection were not analyzed. Of the vaccine-specific clones in convalescent patients, 304 of 307, or nearly all, reacted only to SARS-CoV-2 spike and did not cross-react with common cold coronaviruses. Among convalescent patients, a median about 86% of the SARS-CoV-2-reactive clones seen after vaccination appeared only after vaccination, which suggests priming specific to the vaccine.

Library generation was performed with PCR. At the Johns Hopkins FTIC core, DNA from the cultured CD4+ T cells underwent TCR sequencing with the Oncomine TCR Beta short-read assay. Genomic DNA was extracted from the cultured CD4+ T cells with the QIAamp micro DNA kit. Oncomine TCR Beta libraries made from cultured CD4+ T cells were pooled using unique dual indexes and sequenced on an Illumina iSeq 100. Concerning the study's data processing: Non-productive sequences were removed, and CDR3s that did not start with C, did not end with F or W, or were shorter than 7 amino acids were discarded. Antigen-specific clonotypes were identified using the MANAFEST web application through comparison of peptide-stimulated wells with reference and other culture wells. Positive clones required FDR below 0.05, an odds ratio above 5, and productive frequency above 0.1% in at least two of three replicate wells. A clonotype counted as cross-reactive if it showed significant expansion both in the SARS-CoV-2 spike wells and in at least one common cold coronavirus spike condition. Levenshtein distances (stringdist) and unrooted phylogenetic trees (ape) in R version 3.6.1 were used to assess CDR3 homology. TCRdb reprocessing: public reads trimmed at Q25 with fastp, clones called with MiXCR, in-frame beta chains kept. For every CDR3 protein sequence, its rows merge into one entry that carries the most common genes and DNA. The authors' filters were not applied to this entry. The sample has tens of thousands of distinct CDR3 sequences on record, approximately 29% of them singletons. The ten largest clonotypes hold roughly 11% of the sample.

The CDR3 numbers 14 residues from cysteine through phenylalanine. Only the CDR3 part of the read is kept: 42 bases, read in frame from the first base. The germline ends are 8 bases apart after V is trimmed by 0 bases and J by 5 bases. As encoded in the germline V gene, CDR1 is SGHTA while CDR2 is FQGNSA. The time point tag for this specimen amounts to: late sampling 161 to 241 days after vaccination in three convalescent patients. What the treatment or condition label conveys for this sample: roughly ten-day PBMC culture with coronavirus spike peptide pools or control peptides (ViraFEST assay). The ViraFEST assay, used in the study, expanded antigen-specific T cells with peptide pools and then identified the expanded clonotypes through TCR sequencing. The positive SARS-CoV-2 PCR tests of the convalescent patients were dated from March to December 2020, before the Alpha, Beta and Delta variants emerged in the United States. PBMCs were cultured at about 2 million per well in IMDM supplemented with around 5% human AB serum and around 10 IU/ml IL-2, with approximately 11 ug/ml peptide pools added. Half of the culture medium was replaced with fresh IL-2-containing medium on days 3 and 7. After approximately 11 days of culture, CD4+ T cells were isolated by negative selection with the EasySep CD4+ T cell isolation kit. Ficoll-Paque Plus gradient centrifugation was used to isolate PBMCs from whole blood, and the isolated PBMCs were then either used fresh or cryopreserved at -140C. Culture conditions were generally each tested in triplicate wells.

A word on this clonotype: Its antigen specificity is not known. Per-base qualities were not stored, and no clone one base away is much larger.

The sample was CD4+ T cells from blood, cultured in vitro, taken about 7 months after SARS-CoV-2 vaccination. The chain links TRBV7-2 with TRBJ2-1; a tentative D call is TRBD2 (5 bases match). The receptor was isolated from a human donor who had recovered from COVID-19. The CDR3 protein sequence reads: CASSLAMRDNEQFF. The sequenced DNA: TGTGCCAGCAGCTTAGCGATGCGGGACAATGAGCAGTTCTTC.